The clone carrying this T cell receptor beta chain was picked up one time. The antigen is not known. The sample is drawn from a study of cytomegalovirus exposure and HLA in healthy donors. Findings and limits, study-wide: CMV serostatus was the sole immune exposure information available. Follow-up analysis later connected one missense variant in DCLRE1C with trimming of TCR beta V- and J-genes. Some V segments, TRBV6-2 and TRBV6-3 among them, were indistinguishable and were therefore excluded. Later, an analysis showed that TCR beta chains associated with HLA were more clonally expanded than others that were equally common.

It was with 60 Vbeta and 13 Jbeta primers that the PCR ran. TCRdb's table, derived via immunoSEQ multiplex PCR, lists solely in-frame clones and lacks some. The sample lists some 90,000 clones, 76% occurring once. The CDR3 extends over 17 amino acids. The V gene lost 0 bases and the J gene lost 7 bases, with 19 bases spanning the gap. The germline gives CDR1 MGHRA, CDR2 YSYEKL. This TCR derives from a man aged 25 to 40 in good health and CMV-seropositive. This chain connects TRBV4-1 to TRBJ2-1; D is uncertain. Sequencing input: PBMCs. In nucleotides, the CDR3 is TGCGCCAGCAGCCAAGAACGTGGTGCCCCCCTTACAAATGAGCAGTTCTTC. It codes for CASSQERGAPLTNEQFF.